Sequencing of this TCR beta chain was carried out in a study of blood T cell repertoires in COVID-19. About the study: The United States, Italy and Spain were the sources of the acute and convalescent COVID-19 samples.

Between the trimmed V and J ends, which lost 3 bases and 1 base, there was a span of 12 bases. The CDR3 sequence is 14 residues long. Germline CDR1 reads GTSNPN; CDR2 reads SVGIG (reference sequence). The repertoire was sequenced with immunoSEQ multiplex PCR; TCRdb's copy has only in-frame clones and lacks some. The sample shows about 140,000 clones, roughly four fifths of them seen only once. This clone has a handful of counts. Specimen: peripheral blood. This clonotype was sampled from a woman in her forties or fifties with active or convalescent COVID-19. The gene calls are TRBV30 and TRBJ1-1; D is possibly TRBD1 (5 bases). Here the CDR3 DNA reads TGTGCCTGGAGGGAGGGACGGGCGAACACTGAAGCTTTCTTT. It is translated as CAWREGRANTEAFF.